The following is a T cell receptor (beta chain) sequence with its context. What it binds is not known. This entry belongs to a study of T cells in Graves' hyperthyroidism and ophthalmopathy. Findings and caveats of the study: Stable hyperthyroidism and ophthalmopathy were separated using 13 V-J signatures. Ophthalmopathy was predicted by the model a median of approximately 6.6 months ahead of onset. In the blood, most expanded thyroid clonotypes above 0.001 appeared as well.

The study based diagnoses on clinical symptoms, serum thyroxine and TRAb, thyroid ultrasound and orbital computed tomography. RNA transcripts yielded amplified TCR beta CDR3 regions. The TCR CDR3 was amplified in a first-round RT-PCR using the HTBI primer set. MiXCR, run by TCRdb on the multiplex PCR reads, gives a single entry per CDR3 protein. In the table there are around 380,000 distinct CDR3 sequences, roughly 14% of which are singletons. Germline values: CDR1 SGHAT, CDR2 FQNNGV. The trim removed 5 bases at V and 13 bases at J, leaving 8 bases unmatched. This CDR3 contains 13 residues. The chain combines TRBV11-2 with TRBJ1-6, with TRBD1 identical over 7 bases. This clonotype was obtained from a man aged 25-45 years with Graves' hyperthyroidism that later progressed to Graves' ophthalmopathy. The sequencing input was blood. The CDR3 sequence is CASSPGQASPLHF. DNA of the CDR3: TGTGCCAGCAGCCCCGGACAGGCCTCCCCCCTCCACTTT.